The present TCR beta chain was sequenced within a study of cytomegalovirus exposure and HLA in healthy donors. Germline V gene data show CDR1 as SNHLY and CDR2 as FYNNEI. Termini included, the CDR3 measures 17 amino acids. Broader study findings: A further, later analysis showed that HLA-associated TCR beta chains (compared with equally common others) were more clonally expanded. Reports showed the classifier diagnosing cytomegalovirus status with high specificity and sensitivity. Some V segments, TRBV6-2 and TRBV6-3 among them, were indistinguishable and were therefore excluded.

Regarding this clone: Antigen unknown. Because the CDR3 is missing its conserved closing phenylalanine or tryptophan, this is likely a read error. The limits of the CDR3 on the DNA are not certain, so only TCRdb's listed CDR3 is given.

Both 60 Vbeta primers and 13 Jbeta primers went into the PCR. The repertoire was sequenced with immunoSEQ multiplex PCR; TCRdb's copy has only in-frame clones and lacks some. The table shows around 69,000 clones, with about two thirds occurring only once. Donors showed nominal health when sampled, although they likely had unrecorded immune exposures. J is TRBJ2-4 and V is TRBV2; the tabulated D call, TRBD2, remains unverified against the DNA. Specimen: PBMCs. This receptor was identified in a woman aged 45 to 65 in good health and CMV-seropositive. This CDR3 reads CASEKLGGVAAKNIQSS.